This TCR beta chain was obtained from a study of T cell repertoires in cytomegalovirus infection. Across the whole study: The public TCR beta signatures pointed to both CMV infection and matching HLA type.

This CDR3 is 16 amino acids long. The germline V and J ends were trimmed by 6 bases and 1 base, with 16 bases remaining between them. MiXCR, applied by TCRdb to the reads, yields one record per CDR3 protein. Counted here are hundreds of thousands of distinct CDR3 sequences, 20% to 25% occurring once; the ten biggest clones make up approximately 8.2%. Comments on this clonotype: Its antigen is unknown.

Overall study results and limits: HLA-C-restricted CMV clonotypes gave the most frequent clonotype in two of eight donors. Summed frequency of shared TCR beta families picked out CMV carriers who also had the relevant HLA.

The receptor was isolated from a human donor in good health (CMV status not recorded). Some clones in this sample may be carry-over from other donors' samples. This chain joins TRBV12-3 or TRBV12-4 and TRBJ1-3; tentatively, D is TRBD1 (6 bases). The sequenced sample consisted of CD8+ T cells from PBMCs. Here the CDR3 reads CASSSRTADSGNTIYF. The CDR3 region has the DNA TGTGCCAGCAGCTCCCGGACAGCCGATTCTGGAAACACCATATATTTT.